The clone carrying this T cell receptor beta chain came up once. What it binds is not known. Both 60 Vbeta primers and 13 Jbeta primers went into the PCR. The data were produced by immunoSEQ multiplex PCR, yet TCRdb's version contains in-frame clones alone and is incomplete. Among around 93,000 clones listed, roughly 60% were seen once. The data originate from a study of cytomegalovirus exposure and HLA in healthy donors. Findings of the study overall: Later analysis identified about 17,000 TCR beta sequences associated with HLA alleles, using a false discovery rate threshold of 0.05.

This CDR3 region has 16 residues. The germline gives CDR1 SGHVS, CDR2 FNYEAQ. V lost 3 bases to trimming and J lost 3 bases; unmatched junction nucleotides: 5. The clonotype was recovered from a boy younger than 18 in good health and CMV-seropositive. Sample: PBMCs. V usage is TRBV7-6 and J usage is TRBJ2-1; 10 bases align to TRBD2. CDR3 amino acids: CASSFHLAGDYNEQFF. CDR3 coding DNA: TGTGCCAGCAGCTTTCACCTAGCGGGGGACTACAATGAGCAGTTCTTC.